The source of this T cell receptor (beta chain) is a study of blood T cell repertoires in COVID-19 (dated by TCRdb to the early 2020s). In the study overall: Samples from collaborators originated in the United States, Italy and Spain and spanned both the acute and convalescent phases of COVID-19. The material from the prospective study consisted of cDNA or gDNA derived from T cells, B-cell-depleted T cells, or PBMCs. The dataset comprised deeply sampled blood TCRbeta repertoires from subjects exposed to, actively infected with, or recovered from COVID-19. The repertoires were made available in a free public database intended to serve as a resource for research on the immune response to SARS-CoV-2. The samples were drawn from the first 160 participants of the ongoing ImmuneRACE study and from 1,254 subjects provided by 6 global collaborators. A de-identified subject ID, COVID-19 status, age in years and sex were almost always included in the sample metadata. Where available, HLA class I and class II types were obtained from metadata supplied by the sample provider rather than from assay-based typing. Study-wide findings and limitations: Clinical and demographic metadata were provided uncurated, with the amount varying by source and participant.

A note on this clone: Its antigen remains undetermined. There are no base qualities to consult, and no much larger clone falls within one base.

TCRbeta CDR3 regions were amplified from genomic DNA by means of the immunoSEQ Assay, a bias-controlled multiplex PCR. The study's own analysis went as follows. Nucleated cell counts per sample were estimated from amplification of reference gene primers within the assay. To quantify the absolute abundance of each unique TCRbeta CDR3 rearrangement, sequence reads were collapsed and filtered. For each sample, productive Simpson clonality was calculated as the square root of Simpson's diversity index across productive rearrangements. Sourced from immuneACCESS, this table was stored by TCRdb with only in-frame sequences that have V and J called. A share of the clones is absent; for the studies checked, an unresolved V gene accounts for under half, and the remainder has no known explanation. V and J calls and clone size are copied from that table; D and trimming were computed from the DNA. The sample data list around 130,000 clones, and just under 90% of these were observed just once. Approximately 2.3% of the sample is in the top ten clones.

From cysteine to phenylalanine, the CDR3 is 15 amino acids long. Left in the record is the CDR3 DNA by itself, 45 bases read in frame from the first base. Each collaborating institution followed its own protocols to collect whole blood in K2EDTA tubes. Collaborator samples were shipped for TCRbeta analysis as frozen whole blood, isolated PBMCs, or DNA extracted from either sample type. The TCR comes from a woman between 50 and 59 years old with acute or convalescent COVID-19. The chain uses TRBV21-1 and TRBJ1-2; the D call TRBD1 from the table was never checked on the DNA. TRBV21-1 is a pseudogene segment. The sequenced sample was peripheral blood. The nucleotide sequence is given as TGTGCCAGCAGCGACGGGACACCAACAGGCTATGGCTACACCTTC. Its translation is CASSDGTPTGYGYTF.